The next 24 T cell receptor beta chains were all read from a single sample in a study of graft-versus-host responses after intestinal transplantation. Generated by immunoSEQ multiplex PCR, the TCRdb table keeps only in-frame clones and is missing some. Here the sample spans under 90,000 clones, roughly 90% being singletons. The material sequenced was PBMCs, taken 98 days after intestinal transplantation. These receptors were taken from a human patient who received an intestinal transplant, so some T cells may come from the graft donor.

This chain connects TRBV28 to TRBJ2-1; 11 nucleotides agree with TRBD2. Looked up from germline, CDR1 is MDHEN and CDR2 is SYDVKM. This CDR3 has 18 amino acids. V gave up 5 bases and J gave up 6 bases; unmatched junction bases: 15. CDR3 sequence: CASSSYLAGGPGVNEQFF. DNA for the CDR3: TGTGCCAGCAGTAGTTATTTAGCGGGAGGGCCGGGTGTCAATGAGCAGTTCTTC.

The chain carries TRBV9 and TRBJ2-1; D is possibly TRBD2 (6 bases). Germline CDR1 is SGDLS and CDR2 is YYNGEE. This CDR3 has 13 residues. V lost 1 base, J lost 8 bases, and 10 bases lay in between. The CDR3 bases are TGTGCCAGCAGCGTATGGGGGGTCGATGAGCAGTTCTTC. Its protein is CASSVWGVDEQFF.

CDR3 in amino acids: CASSAGTTKNIQYF. CDR3 DNA: TGCGCCAGCAGTGCCGGGACGACCAAAAACATTCAGTACTTC. J is TRBJ2-4 and V is TRBV10-2; D is tentatively TRBD1 or TRBD2 (5 bases each). Trimming removed 4 bases from V and 2 bases from J, with 9 bases in between. CDR3 size: 14 residues. Germline CDR1 is WSHSY and CDR2 is SAAADI.

The rearrangement joins TRBV11-2 to TRBJ2-6, with D tentatively TRBD1 or TRBD2 (5 bases each). Germline CDR1 SGHAT, CDR2 FQNNGV. Trimming cost V 5 bases and J 0 bases, with 14 bases left between them. There are 17 residues in the CDR3. The CDR3 region has the DNA TGTGCCAGCAGCCTGGGACGGTGGAACTCTGGGGCCAACGTCCTGACTTTC. Its translation is CASSLGRWNSGANVLTF.

The rearrangement uses TRBV5-1 and TRBJ1-4; TRBD1 might be the D (5 bases). Per the germline V gene, CDR1 is SGHRS and CDR2 is YFSETQ. The V and J ends lost 0 bases and 0 bases respectively, with 9 bases between them. The CDR3 has 16 amino acids. The CDR3 DNA is TGCGCCAGCAGCTTGGGTCTACAGGCAACTAATGAAAAACTGTTTTTT. Amino acid sequence: CASSLGLQATNEKLFF.

V is TRBV10-3 and J is TRBJ2-2; D uncertain. V was trimmed by 8 bases and J by 0 bases, leaving 7 bases between them. The germline CDR1 and CDR2 sequences are ENHRY and SYGVKD. The CDR3 loop spans 13 amino acids. CDR3 in DNA: TGTGCCATCGGACGGGCGAACACCGGGGAGCTGTTTTTT. It yields the protein CAIGRANTGELFF.

The chain carries TRBV2 and TRBJ2-5; TRBD2 aligns across 12 bases. There are 14 residues in the CDR3. The germline V gene has CDR1 SNHLY and CDR2 FYNNEI. The CDR3: CASTSGGLRETQYF. The CDR3 nucleotides read TGTGCAAGTACTAGCGGGGGGCTTCGAGAGACCCAGTACTTC.

The chain employs TRBV27 and TRBJ2-7, with 10 positions matching TRBD2. The CDR3 spans 15 residues. Germline CDR1 MNHEY, CDR2 SMNVEV (reference sequence). J lost 4 bases, V lost 5 bases, and 8 bases had no gene match. The CDR3 sequence: CASSQLAGSIYEQYF. The CDR3 nucleotides are TGTGCCAGCAGTCAACTAGCGGGGAGCATTTACGAGCAGTACTTC.

V usage is TRBV6-1 and J usage is TRBJ2-1; D might be TRBD1 (5 bases). The V gene's germline CDR1 is MNHNS and CDR2 SASEGT. The V and J ends lost 2 bases and 6 bases respectively, with 17 bases between them. The CDR3 extends over 16 amino acids. CDR3 sequence: CASSERSQGPFNEQFF. In DNA, the CDR3 is TGTGCCAGCAGTGAACGCAGCCAGGGTCCTTTCAATGAGCAGTTCTTC.

V gene TRBV7-3 combines with J gene TRBJ2-5; D is unclear. Germline V CDR1 and CDR2: SGHTA, FQGTGA. This CDR3 spans 13 amino acids. V was trimmed by 4 bases and J by 2 bases, leaving 8 bases between them. The CDR3 loop is CASSSRAQETQYF. DNA of the CDR3: TGTGCCAGCAGCTCTCGGGCACAAGAGACCCAGTACTTC.

With regard to this clone: This same CDR3 is encoded by further DNA sequences in the sample. The chain uses TRBV6-1 and TRBJ2-3; 14 bases line up with TRBD2. The trim removed 4 bases at V and 4 bases at J, leaving 1 base unmatched. CDR1 is MNHNS and CDR2 is SASEGT in the germline V gene. The length of the CDR3 is 15 residues. The CDR3, as DNA: TGTGCCAGCAGTGGACTAGCGGGAGGGCCAGATACGCAGTATTTT. Translation: CASSGLAGGPDTQYF.

This clone has a single count. The chain couples TRBV28 to TRBJ1-3; maybe TRBD1 (5 bases). CDR3 size: 15 residues. The germline V and J ends were trimmed by 5 bases and 2 bases, with 13 bases remaining between them. Germline lookup yields CDR1 MDHEN and CDR2 SYDVKM. In DNA form, the CDR3 reads TGTGCCAGCAGTGCCCCCCCGGGGGCTGGAAACACCATATATTTT. Translation gives CASSAPPGAGNTIYF.

The chain combines TRBV5-1 with TRBJ1-6; 7 positions agree with TRBD1. V was pared by 4 bases and J by 7 bases, with 8 bases of the junction left unmatched. CDR1 and CDR2 (germline): SGHRS, YFSETQ. This CDR3 is 15 amino acids long. The CDR3 coding sequence is TGCGCCAGCAGCCCGTCCGGGACAGAGAATTCACCCCTCCACTTT. Translating gives CASSPSGTENSPLHF.

CDR3 in DNA: TGTGCCAGCAGCTACCGGGACTCCCCTACCTCCTACAATGAGCAGTTCTTC. Translated: CASSYRDSPTSYNEQFF. This rearrangement joins TRBV5-4 to TRBJ2-1; possibly TRBD2 for D (6 bases). Germline V gene data show CDR1 as SGHNT and CDR2 as YYREEE (reference sequence). CDR3 length equals 17 residues. V dropped 3 bases and J dropped 0 bases, with 16 bases sitting between them.

V gene TRBV5-1 combines with J gene TRBJ2-7; TRBD1 aligns across 7 bases. Germline CDR1 reads SGHRS; CDR2 reads YFSETQ. The CDR3 has 14 amino acids. Trimming at V came to 4 bases and at J to 4 bases, leaving 8 bases not matched to a gene. The CDR3 region has the DNA TGCGCCAGCAGCACCGGGACAGCCCGGTACGAGCAGTACTTC. Protein: CASSTGTARYEQYF.

V usage is TRBV10-3 and J usage is TRBJ1-1; D is uncertain. V was pared by 3 bases and J by 2 bases, with 13 bases between. Germline CDR1 ENHRY, CDR2 SYGVKD. The CDR3 extends over 15 amino acids. The CDR3: CAISEGGILNTEAFF. In DNA form, the CDR3 reads TGTGCCATCAGTGAAGGAGGGATTCTCAACACTGAAGCTTTCTTT.

The CDR3 sequence is CASSLWMGDGTEAFF. As DNA, the CDR3 is TGTGCCAGCAGTTTATGGATGGGAGACGGCACTGAAGCTTTCTTT. V and J are TRBV6-1 and TRBJ1-1; D remains ambiguous. The length of the CDR3 is 15 residues. Germline values: CDR1 MNHNS, CDR2 SASEGT. V dropped 5 bases and J dropped 4 bases, with 17 bases sitting between them.

CDR3 sequence reads: CASYGGNTIYF. In DNA, the CDR3 is TGTGCCAGTTACGGAGGAAACACCATATATTTT. The chain couples TRBV19 to TRBJ1-3; no firm D call. In germline, CDR1 is LNHDA, CDR2 SQIVND (reference sequence). This CDR3 spans 11 amino acids. V dropped 8 bases and J dropped 4 bases, with 6 bases sitting between them. Looking up the rest from reference TRBV19 and TRBJ1-3 gives the full variable domain: DGGITQSPKYLFRKEGQNVTLSCEQNLNHDAMYWYRQDPGQGLRLIYYSQIVNDFQKGDIAEGYSVSREKKESFPLTVTSAQKNPTAFYLCASYGGNTIYFGEGSWLTVV.

The rearrangement uses TRBV9 and TRBJ2-5; no firm D call. The germline V and J ends were trimmed by 3 bases and 5 bases, with 11 bases remaining between them. Germline V gives CDR1 SGDLS, CDR2 YYNGEE. This CDR3 comprises 13 residues. CDR3 in DNA: TGTGCCAGCAGCGCCTCTAGTTGGGAGACCCAGTACTTC. Its protein product is CASSASSWETQYF. The whole variable domain, filled in from reference TRBV9 and TRBJ2-5, reads DSGVTQTPKHLITATGQRVTLRCSPRSGDLSVYWYQQSLDQGLQFLIQYYNGEERAKGNILERFSAQQFPDLHSELNLSSLELGDSALYFCASSASSWETQYFGPGTRLLVL.

The chain uses TRBV27 and TRBJ1-2; no reliable D call. This CDR3 has 13 residues. The V end lost 5 bases, the J end lost 5 bases, and 12 bases lay between the germline ends. Per germline, CDR1 MNHEY and CDR2 SMNVEV (reference sequence). The CDR3 here is CASSPRPPYGYTF. DNA of the CDR3: TGTGCCAGCAGTCCACGGCCACCGTATGGCTACACCTTC.

This clone has just one count. The chain links TRBV27 to TRBJ2-7; D not resolved. Trimming took off 3 bases at V and 3 bases at J, with 9 bases between the two ends. CDR3 length equals 13 residues. Germline-derived CDR1 and CDR2 are MNHEY and SMNVEV (reference sequence). The CDR3 loop is CASSFAENYEQYF. CDR3 DNA sequence: TGTGCCAGCAGTTTCGCAGAGAACTACGAGCAGTACTTC.

This clone showed up just once. This chain uses TRBV7-6 with TRBJ2-5, with D perhaps TRBD2 (6 bases). The J call could be wrong; TRBJ2-7 is a better fit for the DNA end. The germline gives CDR1 SGHVS, CDR2 FNYEAQ. CDR3 length: 15 amino acids. DNA of the CDR3: TGTGCCAGCAGCTACCGGGACTCCTTCCCCTACGAGCAGTACTTC. Amino acids: CASSYRDSFPYEQYF.

The chain recombines TRBV28 with TRBJ2-1, with 8 bases that match TRBD1. Losses at the gene ends were 5 bases for V and 0 bases for J; bases not matched to a gene: 6. The V gene's germline CDR1 is MDHEN and CDR2 SYDVKM. This CDR3 is built from 16 residues. CDR3 sequence: CASSPWTGSSYNEQFF. DNA for the CDR3: TGTGCCAGCAGTCCGTGGACAGGGAGCTCCTACAATGAGCAGTTCTTC. The variable domain in full, completed from reference TRBV28 and TRBJ2-1, reads DVKVTQSSRYLVKRTGEKVFLECVQDMDHENMFWYRQDPGLGLRLIYFSYDVKMKEKGDIPEGYSVSREKKERFSLILESASTNQTSMYLCASSPWTGSSYNEQFFGPGTRLTVL.

The CDR3 nucleotides read TGTGCCAGCAGCCCCGAGACAGGGAACTATGGCTACACCTTC. Translation: CASSPETGNYGYTF. The rearrangement joins TRBV6-1 to TRBJ1-2, with 7 nucleotides matching TRBD1. V lost 6 bases and J lost 2; bases outside the gene matches: 6. The V gene's germline CDR1 is MNHNS and CDR2 SASEGT. This CDR3 has 14 residues.